These 20 T cell receptor beta chains were sequenced from one sample in a study of Ad26.COV2.S vaccination and SARS-CoV-2 variants. Specified treatment: some 20 received Ad26.COV2.S at low or high dose, single or two shots; roughly 5 received placebo; per-sample allocation not given. Vaccine and placebo recipients were sampled on day 63 after the first injection. The assay was immunoSEQ multiplex PCR, and TCRdb's table has in-frame clones only and misses some. The sample consists of about 330,000 clones, about nine tenths of them appearing once. The source material was peripheral blood, sampled in a trial of Ad26.COV2.S vaccine versus placebo. These TCRs come from a person aged 18-60 years who received the Ad26.COV2.S COVID-19 vaccine or a placebo.

This clone was counted between two and nine times. The chain carries TRBV3-1 (or the pseudogene TRBV3-2) and TRBJ1-1; D unclear. The CDR3 contains 14 residues. The V gene lost 4 bases and the J gene lost 13 bases, with 22 bases spanning the gap. CDR1 and CDR2 from the germline V gene are LGHDT and YNNKEL (reference sequence). The DNA for the CDR3 is TGTGCCAGCAGCCGAGAGACCGCCACCCCAGCGGGTTTCTTT. Translated, it gives CASSRETATPAGFF.

This rearrangement joins TRBV2 to TRBJ2-1; 11 bases are a match to TRBD2. Germline V lookup: CDR1 SNHLY, CDR2 FYNNEI. Germline trimming cut 1 base from V and 6 bases from J; bases unmatched to any gene: 5. The CDR3 spans 16 residues. This CDR3 reads CASSEGLAGRRNEQFF. The CDR3 DNA reads TGTGCCAGCAGTGAAGGACTAGCGGGACGACGCAATGAGCAGTTCTTC.

The J gene is TRBJ2-5, the V gene TRBV19; 7 bases line up with TRBD1. The germline gives CDR1 LNHDA, CDR2 SQIVND (reference sequence). After removal of 6 bases from V and 0 bases from J, the junction contained 13 bases not matched to a gene. The CDR3 length is 17 residues. CDR3 sequence: CASSQPPTGTYQETQYF. CDR3 sequence (DNA): TGTGCCAGTAGCCAGCCCCCGACAGGGACGTACCAAGAGACCCAGTACTTC.

This clone was counted a few times. V is TRBV12-3 or TRBV12-4 and J is TRBJ1-2; D not certain. V gave up 6 bases and J gave up 4 bases, with 9 bases separating them. CDR3 size: 12 residues. CDR3 sequence (DNA): TGTGCCAGCAGCCAGGACCTCTATGGCTACACCTTC. This translates into CASSQDLYGYTF.

This clone was observed a single time. The rearrangement joins TRBV3-1 (or the pseudogene TRBV3-2) to TRBJ2-1; 9 bases align to TRBD2. This CDR3 region has 15 residues. V was clipped by 4 bases and J by 6 bases; unmatched bases: 7. Per the germline V gene, CDR1 is LGHDT and CDR2 is YNNKEL (reference sequence). The CDR3 region is CASSRAGLASNEQFF. The CDR3, as DNA: TGTGCCAGCAGCCGAGCGGGACTAGCTAGCAATGAGCAGTTCTTC.

Only one count was recorded for this clone. J is TRBJ1-1 and V is TRBV29-1; D remains unclear. CDR1 is SQVTM, CDR2 ANQGSEA, per germline. This CDR3 comprises 14 residues. Deletions cut 5 bases from V and 1 base from J, with 14 bases between. The CDR3, as DNA: TGCAGCGTTCGGTTCGGAGGACGGAACACTGAAGCTTTCTTT. This translates into CSVRFGGRNTEAFF. The whole variable domain, filled in from reference TRBV29-1 and TRBJ1-1, reads SAVISQKPSRDICQRGTSLTIQCQVDSQVTMMFWYRQQPGQSLTLIATANQGSEATYESGFVIDKFPISRPNLTFSTLTVSNMSPEDSSIYLCSVRFGGRNTEAFFGQGTRLTVV.

About this clone itself: An end of the junction does not agree with germline; a read error may underlie this. Other DNA variants within this sample encode the same CDR3. The chain recombines TRBV7-6 with TRBJ2-5; D remains ambiguous. The germline V gene encodes CDR1 SGHVS and CDR2 FNYEAQ. The CDR3 covers 11 residues. The CDR3 loop is CASSLAETQYF. For the CDR3, the DNA is TGTGCCAGCAGCTTAGCCGAGACTCAGTACTTC.

V usage is TRBV19 and J usage is TRBJ2-7; D possibly uses TRBD1 or TRBD2 (5 bases each). The ends were cut back, 3 bases at V and 0 bases at J, with 12 bases in the middle. Germline lookup yields CDR1 LNHDA and CDR2 SQIVND (reference sequence). This CDR3 region has 15 residues. The DNA of the CDR3 is TGTGCCAGTAGTATCGGTGCAGGGAGCTCCTACGAGCAGTACTTC. Protein: CASSIGAGSSYEQYF.

The gene calls are TRBV2 and TRBJ1-2, with D tentatively TRBD1 (6 bases). The CDR3 spans 13 residues. Germline loops: CDR1 SNHLY, CDR2 FYNNEI. V dropped 3 bases and J dropped 5 bases, with 10 bases sitting between them. The CDR3: CASSDGQPYGYTF. The CDR3 bases are TGTGCCAGCAGTGACGGACAGCCGTATGGCTACACCTTC. The entire variable domain, with the rest obtained from reference TRBV2 and TRBJ1-2, is as follows: EPEVTQTPSHQVTQMGQEVILRCVPISNHLYFYWYRQILGQKVEFLVSFYNNEISEKSEIFDDQFSVERPDGSNFTLKIRSTKLEDSAMYFCASSDGQPYGYTFGSGTRLTVV.

V gene TRBV4-3 combines with J gene TRBJ2-7; TRBD1 agrees at 7 bases. Germline CDR1 and CDR2: LGHNA and YSLEER. V dropped 0 bases and J dropped 4; count of bases not matched to a gene: 6. The CDR3 loop spans 15 amino acids. CDR3 nucleotides: TGCGCCAGCAGCCAAGACAACACAGGGGTGTACGAGCAGTACTTC. It encodes CASSQDNTGVYEQYF.

This clone was detected a few times. This chain links TRBV7-2 with TRBJ2-3; TRBD2 aligns across 9 bases. V shed 1 base and J 1 base; nucleotides not matched to a gene: 9. The CDR3 sequence is 18 residues long. In germline, CDR1 is SGHTA, CDR2 FQGNSA. The CDR3 DNA follows: TGTGCCAGCAGCTTAGGGGCTAGCGGGAAGGTGGGCACAGATACGCAGTATTTT. It specifies CASSLGASGKVGTDTQYF.

The V and J genes are TRBV15 and TRBJ1-2, with D possibly being TRBD1 (5 bases). Per germline, CDR1 LNHNV and CDR2 YYDKDF (reference sequence). This CDR3 has 16 amino acids. The V gene lost 4 bases and the J gene lost 0 bases, with 15 bases spanning the gap. DNA for the CDR3: TGTGCCACCAGCATTCCCACAGGAATCGCTAACTATGGCTACACCTTC. Encoded protein: CATSIPTGIANYGYTF. Looking up the rest from reference TRBV15 and TRBJ1-2 gives the full variable domain: DAMVIQNPRYQVTQFGKPVTLSCSQTLNHNVMYWYQQKSSQAPKLLFHYYDKDFNNEADTPDNFQSRRPNTSFCFLDIRSPGLGDTAMYLCATSIPTGIANYGYTFGSGTRLTVV.

The chain recombines TRBV11-2 with TRBJ1-5; tentatively, D is TRBD1 (6 bases). Trimming removed 1 base at V and 2 bases at J, with 18 bases between. This CDR3 spans 18 amino acids. Germline V gene lookup returns CDR1 SGHAT and CDR2 FQNNGV. CDR3 residues: CASSLGDTRAAGNQPQHF. For the CDR3, the DNA is TGTGCCAGCAGCTTAGGGGACACAAGGGCGGCGGGCAATCAGCCCCAGCATTTT.

The chain employs TRBV7-2 and TRBJ2-2; no definite D call. The V and J ends lost 7 bases and 4 bases respectively, with 13 bases between them. The germline V gene has CDR1 SGHTA and CDR2 FQGNSA. This CDR3 is 14 amino acids long. Written as DNA, the CDR3 is TGTGCCAGCACCACCGGGCGAGGCACCGGGGAGCTGTTTTTT. Encoded protein: CASTTGRGTGELFF.

The CDR3 DNA sequence: TGTGCCAGCAGACTACAGGGAATTGGGGGCTACGAGCAGTACTTC. As protein: CASRLQGIGGYEQYF. The V call is TRBV2, the J call TRBJ2-7; D is perhaps TRBD1 (6 bases). V dropped 6 bases and J dropped 3 bases, with 18 bases sitting between them. CDR1 and CDR2 (germline): SNHLY, FYNNEI. This CDR3 has 15 residues.

The chain is built from TRBV27 and TRBJ1-2; TRBD1 agrees at 7 bases. The junction had 10 bases not matched to a gene; V was cut back by 8 bases and J by 1 base. Per germline, CDR1 MNHEY and CDR2 SMNVEV (reference sequence). The CDR3 is 15 residues long. CDR3 in DNA: TGTGCCAGCGGTTGGACAGGCAAAGATAACTATGGCTACACCTTC. Its protein is CASGWTGKDNYGYTF.

This chain connects TRBV4-3 to TRBJ1-2, with D maybe TRBD1 (6 bases). V was shortened by 0 bases and J by 7 bases, with 21 bases between the two germline ends. This CDR3 spans 17 amino acids. Per germline, CDR1 LGHNA and CDR2 YSLEER. The CDR3 here is CASSQDRDRGLQGGYTF. CDR3 sequence (DNA): TGCGCCAGCAGCCAAGATCGAGATCGGGGGCTCCAGGGTGGCTACACCTTC.

The chain combines TRBV5-5 with TRBJ1-6; a weak D match, TRBD1 (5 bases). The CDR3 is 17 residues long. CDR1 is SGHKS, CDR2 YYEKEE, per germline (reference sequence). Trimming stripped 0 bases from V and 0 bases from J, with 10 bases between. The CDR3 DNA reads as TGTGCCAGCAGCTTGGAGGTAGACAGCTCCTATAATTCACCCCTCCACTTT. This sequence encodes CASSLEVDSSYNSPLHF. Full variable domain (outside the CDR3, taken from reference TRBV5-5 and TRBJ1-6): DAGVTQSPTHLIKTRGQQVTLRCSPISGHKSVSWYQQVLGQGPQFIFQYYEKEERGRGNFPDRFSARQFPNYSSELNVNALLLGDSALYLCASSLEVDSSYNSPLHFGNGTRLTVT.

The chain recombines TRBV6-4 with TRBJ2-5; 10 nucleotides match TRBD2. CDR3 length: 14 residues. CDR1 and CDR2 (germline): MRHNA, SNTAGT. V shed 4 bases and J 4 bases; nucleotides not matched to a gene: 3. The CDR3 region is CASSGASGGETQYF. In DNA form, the CDR3 reads TGTGCCAGCAGTGGGGCTAGCGGGGGAGAGACCCAGTACTTC.

This clone was observed once. The chain carries TRBV4-2 and TRBJ1-3; TRBD1 is a possible D gene (6 bases). The germline gives CDR1 LGHNA, CDR2 YNFKEQ. The CDR3 covers 18 residues. V lost 4 bases, J lost 7 bases, and 26 bases lay in between. The CDR3 sequence: CASSPDSGDVLAMNTIYF. For the CDR3, the DNA is TGTGCCAGCAGCCCTGATTCAGGGGATGTCTTGGCTATGAACACCATATATTTT.